This entry lists 22 T cell receptor beta chains sequenced from one sample in a study of cytomegalovirus exposure and HLA in healthy donors. PCR amplification relied on 60 Vbeta primers (plus 13 Jbeta primers). Measured with immunoSEQ multiplex PCR; TCRdb has only the in-frame clones, and not every one. The sample comprises hundreds of thousands of clones, 76% of which are singletons, and 0.6% to 0.7% rests with the top ten. The sequenced sample was PBMCs. Receptors were obtained from a man aged 18 to 29 in good health and CMV-seronegative.

The rearrangement uses TRBV29-1 and TRBJ2-7, with 14 nucleotides matching TRBD2. Germline-derived CDR1 and CDR2 are SQVTM and ANQGSEA. This CDR3 has 14 amino acids. The V gene end was trimmed by 4 bases and the J gene end by 2 bases; junction bases not matched to a gene: 1. The CDR3 DNA follows: TGCAGCGTTGGACTAGCGGGAGGGCCCTACGAGCAGTACTTC. Its translation is CSVGLAGGPYEQYF.

The chain recombines TRBV4-1 with TRBJ1-4; D unresolved. Germline-derived CDR1 and CDR2 are MGHRA and YSYEKL. The CDR3 loop spans 14 amino acids. V was pared by 2 bases and J by 4 bases, with 8 bases between. CDR3 in amino acids: CASSQQNSNEKLFF. The CDR3 coding sequence is TGCGCCAGCAGCCAACAAAATAGTAATGAAAAACTGTTTTTT.

This clone was detected only once. V and J are TRBV30 and TRBJ2-7, with D maybe TRBD1 (8 bases). Trimming cost V 1 base and J 2 bases, with 33 bases left between them. Germline values: CDR1 GTSNPN, CDR2 SVGIG (reference sequence). The CDR3 totals 21 residues. This CDR3 is CAWSAGQGKAGAITYPYEQYF. The CDR3 bases are TGTGCCTGGAGTGCTGGACAGGGAAAGGCGGGAGCTATAACCTATCCCTACGAGCAGTACTTC.

The genes are TRBV6-5 and TRBJ1-1; no firm D call. Trimming removed 6 bases from V and 5 bases from J, with 19 bases in between. Germline V gene lookup returns CDR1 MNHEY and CDR2 SVGAGI. There are 15 residues in the CDR3. Here the CDR3 DNA reads TGTGCCAGCAGACCCGATTGGGGAGGGAAGACTGAAGCTTTCTTT. Translated, it gives CASRPDWGGKTEAFF.

This clone was counted a single time. The chain carries TRBV19 and TRBJ1-5; 7 nucleotides align to TRBD1. The V gene's germline CDR1 is LNHDA and CDR2 SQIVND (reference sequence). V was clipped by 4 bases and J by 2 bases; unmatched bases: 5. The CDR3 has 15 residues. The CDR3 nucleotides are TGTGCCAGTAGTAAATCCGGGACAGGCAATCAGCCCCAGCATTTT. The encoded protein is CASSKSGTGNQPQHF.

The genes are TRBV7-9 and TRBJ2-3; 8 nucleotides agree with TRBD2. This CDR3 spans 15 amino acids. Germline CDR1 and CDR2: SEHNR and FQNEAQ (reference sequence). After removal of 4 bases from V and 0 bases from J, the junction contained 3 bases not matched to a gene. The CDR3 nucleotides read TGTGCCAGCAGCTCGGGGGGGGGTAGCACAGATACGCAGTATTTT. Its translation: CASSSGGGSTDTQYF.

In this sample, this clone turned up once. The V call is TRBV9, the J call TRBJ2-3, with TRBD2 matching 9 bases. With 0 bases clipped from V and 3 bases from J, the junction kept 5 bases outside the gene matches. CDR1 and CDR2 (germline): SGDLS, YYNGEE. The CDR3 contains 16 residues. CDR3 nucleotides: TGTGCCAGCAGCGTAGGGAATAGCGGGAGTACAGATACGCAGTATTTT. It yields the protein CASSVGNSGSTDTQYF. Drawing the rest from reference TRBV9 and TRBJ2-3, the complete variable domain is DSGVTQTPKHLITATGQRVTLRCSPRSGDLSVYWYQQSLDQGLQFLIQYYNGEERAKGNILERFSAQQFPDLHSELNLSSLELGDSALYFCASSVGNSGSTDTQYFGPGTRLTVL.

J is TRBJ1-1 and V is TRBV2; TRBD1 is a possible D gene (6 bases). V lost 6 bases and J 2 bases, leaving 13 bases between the germline ends. The CDR3 is 14 residues long. In germline, CDR1 is SNHLY, CDR2 FYNNEI. CDR3 nucleotides: TGTGCCAGCAGAGGACAGTACTCAAACACTGAAGCTTTCTTT. Protein sequence: CASRGQYSNTEAFF.

The V and J genes are TRBV5-4 and TRBJ1-2, with 9 positions matching TRBD1. CDR3 length: 14 residues. J was trimmed by 11 bases and V by 4 bases; bases with no gene match: 12. In germline, CDR1 is SGHNT, CDR2 YYREEE (reference sequence). The CDR3 nucleotides read TGTGCCAGCAGCCTATGGGGACAGGGTTTTCTGTACACCTTC. This sequence encodes CASSLWGQGFLYTF. Full variable domain (missing parts from reference TRBV5-4 and TRBJ1-2): ETGVTQSPTHLIKTRGQQVTLRCSSQSGHNTVSWYQQALGQGPQFIFQYYREEENGRGNFPPRFSGLQFPNYSSELNVNALELDDSALYLCASSLWGQGFLYTFGSGTRLTVV.

This clone was seen only a few times. The gene calls are TRBV18 and TRBJ2-7; 7 bases fit TRBD2. Germline V gene lookup returns CDR1 KGHSH and CDR2 LQKENI. J was trimmed by 6 bases and V by 5 bases; bases with no gene match: 16. The CDR3 is 16 residues long. CDR3 sequence reads: CASSFLREPGRGEQYF. The CDR3 coding sequence is TGTGCCAGCTCATTCCTCCGGGAACCTGGGAGGGGCGAGCAGTACTTC.

The chain links TRBV27 to TRBJ1-5; 7 bases map to TRBD1. CDR1 and CDR2 from the germline V gene are MNHEY and SMNVEV (reference sequence). The ends lost 3 bases at V and 0 bases at J; junction bases unmatched: 11. CDR3 length equals 18 residues. CDR3 sequence: CASSLRAGGINSNQPQHF. For the CDR3, the DNA is TGTGCCAGCAGTTTGCGTGCAGGGGGGATCAATAGCAATCAGCCCCAGCATTTT.

This clone was counted between two and nine times. The gene calls are TRBV5-6 and TRBJ2-5; D remains unclear. Germline V lookup: CDR1 SGHDT, CDR2 YYEEEE. Trimming stripped 0 bases from V and 0 bases from J, with 9 bases between. CDR3 length: 15 amino acids. For the CDR3, the DNA is TGTGCCAGCAGCTTGGCCCGGCGGTACCAAGAGACCCAGTACTTC. This sequence encodes CASSLARRYQETQYF.

In its sample, this clone was seen a few times. The chain carries TRBV7-6 and TRBJ1-3; D ambiguous. Per germline, CDR1 SGHVS and CDR2 FNYEAQ. Trimming left V 5 bases short and J 2 bases short, with 16 bases between. The CDR3 loop spans 16 amino acids. CDR3 region: CASSPDPIGAGNTIYF. In DNA form, the CDR3 reads TGTGCCAGCAGCCCAGATCCTATCGGGGCTGGAAACACCATATATTTT.

J is TRBJ2-7 and V is TRBV5-4, with TRBD1 matching over 7 bases. The CDR3 loop spans 13 amino acids. The V gene end was trimmed by 4 bases and the J gene end by 6 bases; junction bases not matched to a gene: 7. Germline V gene data show CDR1 as SGHNT and CDR2 as YYREEE (reference sequence). CDR3 residues: CASSPGTVPEQYF. CDR3 coding DNA: TGTGCCAGCAGCCCGGGGACAGTTCCCGAGCAGTACTTC.

The chain is built from TRBV4-1 and TRBJ1-5; D is possibly TRBD1 (6 bases). From germline, CDR1 is MGHRA and CDR2 YSYEKL. The CDR3 is 16 residues long. Trimming shortened V by 0 bases and J by 2 bases, and 11 bases separated the two germline ends. The DNA of the CDR3 is TGCGCCAGCAGCCAAGATCGGGGGGGCGGCAATCAGCCCCAGCATTTT. Translating it yields CASSQDRGGGNQPQHF.

The gene calls are TRBV5-1 and TRBJ2-2, with TRBD1 as a possible D gene (5 bases). Trimming stripped 4 bases from V and 6 bases from J, with 16 bases between. The CDR3 spans 15 residues. Germline lookup yields CDR1 SGHRS and CDR2 YFSETQ. The CDR3, as DNA: TGCGCCAGCAGCAAAACGACAGTGTTTGCCGGGGAGCTGTTTTTT. This gives the protein CASSKTTVFAGELFF.

The chain carries TRBV11-2 and TRBJ2-7; D perhaps matches TRBD1 (6 bases). The V end was cut by 5 bases, the J end by 0 bases, with 14 bases between. Germline CDR1 and CDR2: SGHAT and FQNNGV. The CDR3 is made up of 15 amino acids. This CDR3 is CASSPGTLSSYEQYF. Here the CDR3 DNA reads TGTGCCAGCAGCCCCGGGACACTAAGCTCCTACGAGCAGTACTTC. Drawing the rest from reference TRBV11-2 and TRBJ2-7, the complete variable domain is EAGVAQSPRYKIIEKRQSVAFWCNPISGHATLYWYQQILGQGPKLLIQFQNNGVVDDSQLPKDRFSAERLKGVDSTLKIQPAKLEDSAVYLCASSPGTLSSYEQYFGPGTRLTVT.

This clone was seen a handful of times. J is TRBJ2-5 and V is TRBV21-1; the D call of TRBD1 is as the table states it, not checked on the DNA. TRBV21-1 is assigned pseudogene status. The CDR3 runs 15 residues. The CDR3 nucleotides are TGTGCCAGCAGCAAAGGTCGACAGAAACAAGAGACCCAGTACTTC. Translating gives CASSKGRQKQETQYF.

V and J are TRBV7-2 and TRBJ2-7, with 8 bases aligning to TRBD1. V dropped 1 base and J dropped 1; count of bases not matched to a gene: 3. Germline CDR1 is SGHTA and CDR2 is FQGNSA. This CDR3 has 15 residues. For the CDR3, the DNA is TGTGCCAGCAGCTTAGGACAGGGGACTTCCTACGAGCAGTACTTC. Protein product: CASSLGQGTSYEQYF.

V gene TRBV9 combines with J gene TRBJ1-1; D gene unclear. The germline V gene has CDR1 SGDLS and CDR2 YYNGEE. The CDR3 runs 15 residues. Trimming shortened V by 0 bases and J by 4 bases, and 13 bases separated the two germline ends. The CDR3 DNA reads TGTGCCAGCAGCGTAGGTGGAGGGTCGAGCACTGAAGCTTTCTTT. Protein: CASSVGGGSSTEAFF.

The chain has TRBV5-4 and TRBJ2-2, with TRBD2 as a possible D gene (6 bases). Germline lookup yields CDR1 SGHNT and CDR2 YYREEE (reference sequence). V was pared by 3 bases and J by 3 bases, with 12 bases between. This CDR3 comprises 15 residues. The DNA of the CDR3 is TGTGCCAGCAGCTCAGATCCGGGGGACACCGGGGAGCTGTTTTTT. It specifies CASSSDPGDTGELFF.

The chain recombines TRBV6-5 with TRBJ2-3; no definite D call. In germline, CDR1 is MNHEY, CDR2 SVGAGI. V was cut by 3 bases and J by 0 bases, with 4 bases left in between. The CDR3 runs to 13 residues. The CDR3 coding sequence is TGTGCCAGCAGTTATCGTAGCACAGATACGCAGTATTTT. Its protein is CASSYRSTDTQYF.